The 24 T cell receptor beta chains below all came from one sample that was sequenced in a study of blood T cell repertoires in COVID-19. Assay: immunoSEQ multiplex PCR; the TCRdb copy retains only in-frame clones and omits some. Of under 300,000 clones listed, roughly 89% were seen once; the top ten hold about 4.5%. Sequencing input: peripheral blood. The receptors here all came from a woman in her 40s who had recovered from COVID-19.

In its sample, this clone was seen once. This chain links TRBV4-1 with TRBJ1-1; D is possibly TRBD1 (6 bases). The CDR3 extends over 15 amino acids. Germline V gene lookup returns CDR1 MGHRA and CDR2 YSYEKL. The germline V and J ends were trimmed by 4 bases and 6 bases, with 18 bases remaining between them. For the CDR3, the DNA is TGCGCCAGCAGCCTACAGGGTAGTCGTATCTCTGAAGCTTTCTTT. Its translation is CASSLQGSRISEAFF.

CDR3 loop: CASSYGLAGPNTGELFF. Written as DNA, the CDR3 is TGTGCCAGCAGTTACGGACTAGCGGGACCGAACACCGGGGAGCTGTTTTTT. The J gene is TRBJ2-2, the V gene TRBV6-2 or TRBV6-3, with 12 bases identical to TRBD2. The ends lost 2 bases at V and 0 bases at J; junction bases unmatched: 1. Per the germline V gene, CDR1 is MNHEY and CDR2 is SVGEGT. The CDR3 loop spans 17 amino acids.

This clone came up once. The rearrangement uses TRBV7-2 and TRBJ2-3; perhaps TRBD2 as D (6 bases). Trimming took 8 bases from V and 4 from J, leaving 19 bases between them. There are 15 residues in the CDR3. Germline CDR1 and CDR2: SGHTA and FQGNSA. CDR3 amino acids: CASGQVGGDADTQYF. Written as DNA, the CDR3 is TGTGCCAGCGGGCAAGTGGGGGGAGATGCAGATACGCAGTATTTT.

The rearrangement links TRBV7-9 to TRBJ2-1; D uncertain. The V gene lost 2 bases and the J gene lost 14 bases, with 16 bases spanning the gap. Per the germline V gene, CDR1 is SEHNR and CDR2 is FQNEAQ (reference sequence). This CDR3 comprises 13 residues. CDR3 DNA sequence: TGTGCCAGCAGCTTAACCCTGGAGTTAGGCGAGTTCTTC. It encodes CASSLTLELGEFF.

The chain combines TRBV18 with TRBJ1-6; the D gene is possibly TRBD1 (5 bases). CDR3 length: 14 amino acids. The germline V gene encodes CDR1 KGHSH and CDR2 LQKENI. Trimming pared 2 bases from V and 8 bases from J, leaving 10 bases between. CDR3 amino acids: CASSPEGADSPLHF. The CDR3, as DNA: TGTGCCAGCTCACCAGAAGGGGCAGATTCACCCCTCCACTTT.

The chain is built from TRBV2 and TRBJ2-3; TRBD2 is a possible D gene (6 bases). The CDR3 is made up of 14 amino acids. Germline values: CDR1 SNHLY, CDR2 FYNNEI. V lost 4 bases, J lost 1 base, and 9 bases lay in between. The CDR3 protein is CASSVRLGTDTQYF. CDR3 DNA sequence: TGTGCCAGCAGTGTAAGACTAGGCACAGATACGCAGTATTTT.

V is TRBV4-1 and J is TRBJ1-3; D gene ambiguous. Germline CDR1 reads MGHRA; CDR2 reads YSYEKL. This CDR3 has 15 amino acids. V dropped 0 bases and J dropped 5 bases, with 11 bases sitting between them. CDR3 sequence (DNA): TGCGCCAGCAGCCAAGAAGAGGTCGGGAGAAACACCATATATTTT. It codes for CASSQEEVGRNTIYF.

This clone was observed once. J is TRBJ1-1 and V is TRBV5-6; D is perhaps TRBD1 (5 bases). Trimming took off 1 base at V and 6 bases at J, with 16 bases between the two ends. Germline lookup yields CDR1 SGHDT and CDR2 YYEEEE. This CDR3 is 15 amino acids long. CDR3 loop: CASSLKFAGMAEAFF. The CDR3 nucleotides read TGTGCCAGCAGCTTGAAGTTCGCAGGGATGGCTGAAGCTTTCTTT.

CDR3 in DNA: TGTGCCAGCAGCTTCTCCTCGGGGAACACTGAAGCTTTCTTT. This translates into CASSFSSGNTEAFF. The V call is TRBV11-3, the J call TRBJ1-1; D is undetermined. Between the trimmed V and J ends, which lost 3 bases and 1 base, there was a span of 9 bases. From germline, CDR1 is SGHNT and CDR2 YENEEA. The CDR3 totals 14 residues.

The V gene is TRBV5-4, the J gene TRBJ1-2; a possible D gene is TRBD1 (6 bases). V dropped 4 bases and J dropped 8 bases, with 27 bases sitting between them. The CDR3 spans 17 residues. CDR1 and CDR2 from the germline V gene are SGHNT and YYREEE (reference sequence). The CDR3 coding sequence is TGTGCCAGCAGCCCCCCTACTCTAACAGGGCCGGGAAGCGGCTACACCTTC. This translates into CASSPPTLTGPGSGYTF.

The J gene is TRBJ1-2, the V gene TRBV9; unclear D gene. The CDR3 totals 12 residues. Germline V CDR1 and CDR2: SGDLS, YYNGEE. Trimming shortened V by 4 bases and J by 9 bases, and 13 bases separated the two germline ends. In DNA, the CDR3 is TGTGCCAGCAGCCAACCCCGGGAGAGCTACACCTTC. Translating gives CASSQPRESYTF.

To note about this clone: The sample holds other DNA sequences that translate to the same CDR3. The genes are TRBV5-8 and TRBJ2-5, with D unclear. The CDR3 loop spans 13 amino acids. V was cut by 0 bases and J by 3 bases, with 6 bases left in between. Germline V gives CDR1 SGHTS, CDR2 YDEGEE. The CDR3 DNA follows: TGTGCCAGCAGCTTGGGGCCCAAAGAGACCCAGTACTTC. This encodes CASSLGPKETQYF.

This clone was observed once. This chain uses TRBV19 with TRBJ1-2; D is perhaps TRBD1 (6 bases). The CDR3 runs 16 residues. Germline V CDR1 and CDR2: LNHDA, SQIVND (reference sequence). V lost 5 bases, J lost 0 bases, and 16 bases lay in between. The CDR3 DNA follows: TGTGCCAGTAGTTTCGCCCAGGGGATCACTAACTATGGCTACACCTTC. This translates into CASSFAQGITNYGYTF.

About this clone: An end of the junction does not agree with germline; a read error may underlie this. The genes are TRBV6-5 and TRBJ2-1, with 11 bases aligning to TRBD2. The CDR3 extends over 13 amino acids. Germline CDR1 is MNHEY and CDR2 is SVGAGI. The CDR3 nucleotides are TGTGCCAGCAGTTTCGGACTAGCGGGCGCCGTAATCTTC. This sequence encodes CASSFGLAGAVIF.

The V and J genes are TRBV6-1 and TRBJ1-1; 7 bases line up with TRBD1. This CDR3 spans 14 amino acids. CDR1 is MNHNS, CDR2 SASEGT, per germline. J lost 3 bases, V lost 1 base, and 2 bases had no gene match. The CDR3 bases are TGTGCCAGCAGTGAAGACAGGGGTTACACTGAAGCTTTCTTT. It is translated as CASSEDRGYTEAFF.

The V and J genes are TRBV2 and TRBJ2-7, with TRBD2 matching over 9 bases. Looked up from germline, CDR1 is SNHLY and CDR2 is FYNNEI. The J segment lost 3 bases and the V segment lost 8 bases, leaving 8 bases of the junction unmatched. The CDR3 has 14 amino acids. The CDR3: CASSRTSELYEQYF. CDR3 in DNA: TGTGCCAGCTCCAGGACTAGCGAACTCTACGAGCAGTACTTC.

The chain employs TRBV7-9 and TRBJ1-2; D is possibly TRBD1 (5 bases). Trimming removed 2 bases from V and 4 bases from J, with 11 bases in between. CDR1 and CDR2 (germline): SEHNR, FQNEAQ (reference sequence). The CDR3 runs to 14 residues. CDR3 in DNA: TGTGCCAGCAGCTTAATGCGGGGCACCTATGGCTACACCTTC. This translates into CASSLMRGTYGYTF.

V usage is TRBV5-1 and J usage is TRBJ2-5; no reliable D call. This CDR3 is built from 14 residues. CDR1 is SGHRS and CDR2 is YFSETQ in the germline V gene. V lost 0 bases to trimming and J lost 4 bases, with 10 bases between them. The chain's CDR3 is CASSLAVPPETQYF. CDR3 bases: TGCGCCAGCAGCTTGGCGGTACCGCCAGAGACCCAGTACTTC.

The chain has TRBV18 and TRBJ1-1; TRBD1 matches 8 bases. The germline V gene encodes CDR1 KGHSH and CDR2 LQKENI. J gave up 6 bases and V 3 bases, and 6 bases lay outside the gene matches. This CDR3 contains 14 residues. The CDR3 DNA sequence: TGTGCCAGCTCACCTGTCGCAGGGGGCCCTGAAGCTTTCTTT. Its protein is CASSPVAGGPEAFF.

The rearrangement links TRBV11-2 to TRBJ1-1, with D perhaps TRBD1 (6 bases). This CDR3 has 12 residues. Germline loops: CDR1 SGHAT, CDR2 FQNNGV. V shed 8 bases and J shed 1 base, with 8 bases lying between them. The CDR3 region has the DNA TGTGCCAGCGGACAGAGGAACACTGAAGCTTTCTTT. Translating it yields CASGQRNTEAFF.

V and J are TRBV18 and TRBJ2-3; 7 nucleotides match TRBD2. V trimming: 3 bases; J trimming: 0 bases; junction bases outside the gene matches: 9. The CDR3 is 17 residues long. Germline V gene sequence: CDR1 KGHSH, CDR2 LQKENI. CDR3 amino acids: CASSPRGASGSTDTQYF. The CDR3 DNA follows: TGTGCCAGCTCACCTCGTGGGGCTAGCGGCAGCACAGATACGCAGTATTTT.

This rearrangement joins TRBV11-3 to TRBJ2-7; 9 nucleotides agree with TRBD2. Germline lookup yields CDR1 SGHNT and CDR2 YENEEA. This CDR3 is built from 13 residues. Unmatched junction bases numbered 7, after V lost 9 bases and J lost 4 bases. The CDR3 nucleotides are TGTGCCAGAGTCCGGCGGGAGGGGTACGAGCAGTACGTC. Translating gives CARVRREGYEQYV.

CDR3 nucleotide sequence: TGTGCCAGCAGCGTGGACAGGGCGCAAGAAAAACTGTTTTTT. Its translation: CASSVDRAQEKLFF. The chain links TRBV9 to TRBJ1-4, with TRBD1 identical over 8 bases. The V gene end was trimmed by 2 bases and the J gene end by 8 bases; junction bases not matched to a gene: 5. The germline gives CDR1 SGDLS, CDR2 YYNGEE. The CDR3 extends over 14 amino acids.

J is TRBJ1-2 and V is TRBV6-5, with D tentatively TRBD1 (5 bases). The CDR3 is made up of 12 amino acids. Trimming left V 8 bases short and J 3 bases short, with 10 bases between. CDR1 is MNHEY and CDR2 is SVGAGI in the germline V gene. The CDR3 loop reads CASQAGDYGYTF. DNA for the CDR3: TGTGCCAGCCAGGCGGGGGACTATGGCTACACCTTC.